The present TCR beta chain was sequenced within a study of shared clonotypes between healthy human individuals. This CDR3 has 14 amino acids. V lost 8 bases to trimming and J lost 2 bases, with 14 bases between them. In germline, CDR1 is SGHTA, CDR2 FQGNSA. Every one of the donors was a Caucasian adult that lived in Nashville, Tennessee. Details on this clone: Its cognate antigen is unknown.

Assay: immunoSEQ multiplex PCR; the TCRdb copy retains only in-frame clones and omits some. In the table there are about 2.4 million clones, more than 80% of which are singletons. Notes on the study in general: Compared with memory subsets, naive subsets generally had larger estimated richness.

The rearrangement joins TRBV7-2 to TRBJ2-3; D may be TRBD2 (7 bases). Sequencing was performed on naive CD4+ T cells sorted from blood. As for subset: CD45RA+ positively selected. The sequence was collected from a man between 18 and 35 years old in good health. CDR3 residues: CASRGGVNTDTQYF. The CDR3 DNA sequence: TGTGCCAGCCGAGGGGGGGTAAACACAGATACGCAGTATTTT.